A single sample gave rise to the 17 T cell receptor beta chains below, sequenced in a study of post-analysis software for immune sequencing data. Carried by the TCR beta cDNA libraries were unique molecular identifiers. TCRdb processed the PCR reads anew with MiXCR; each CDR3 protein has one entry. The profile covers about 160,000 distinct CDR3 sequences, with around 36% appearing a single time and approximately 30% taken by the ten largest. The source material was blood, sampled after autologous hematopoietic stem cell transplantation. Source of these receptors: a girl aged 10 to 17 with multiple sclerosis.

This clonotype showed up just a few times. The genes are TRBV10-3 and TRBJ2-7; D might be TRBD2 (6 bases). V lost 4 bases, J lost 5 bases, and 18 bases lay in between. This CDR3 contains 15 residues. Germline V gene data show CDR1 as ENHRY and CDR2 as SYGVKD. CDR3 nucleotide sequence: TGTGCCATCAGTGTGAGCCCGGCGGGGACCAACGAGCAGTACTTC. Its translation: CAISVSPAGTNEQYF.

In this sample, this clonotype turned up a few times. The chain uses TRBV28 and TRBJ2-1; D is possibly TRBD2 (6 bases). V was trimmed by 3 bases and J by 9 bases, leaving 9 bases between them. The V gene's germline CDR1 is MDHEN and CDR2 SYDVKM. The CDR3 covers 12 residues. The CDR3 protein is CASSFGGIEQFF. DNA of the CDR3: TGTGCCAGCAGTTTTGGAGGGATTGAGCAGTTCTTC.

The chain links TRBV7-9 to TRBJ2-3; no firm D call. V shed 1 base and J shed 6 bases, with 5 bases lying between them. The CDR3 is 12 residues long. Germline assignment: CDR1 SEHNR and CDR2 FQNEAQ (reference sequence). In DNA, the CDR3 is TGTGCCAGCAGCTTAGAGCTGGATACGCAGTATTTT. This encodes CASSLELDTQYF. Full variable domain (outside the CDR3, taken from reference TRBV7-9 and TRBJ2-3): DTGVSQNPRHKITKRGQNVTFRCDPISEHNRLYWYRQTLGQGPEFLTYFQNEAQLEKSRLLSDRFSAERPKGSFSTLEIQRTEQGDSAMYLCASSLELDTQYFGPGTRLTVL.

V usage is TRBV6-6 and J usage is TRBJ2-5, with 9 bases that match TRBD1. The DNA end is a closer match to TRBJ2-7, so the J assignment may be wrong. Germline loops: CDR1 MNHNY, CDR2 SVGAGI (reference sequence). CDR3 length: 15 residues. Written as DNA, the CDR3 is TGTGCCAGCAGTTACTCGCCTGGGACAGGGAGCGAGCAGTACTTC. Translating it yields CASSYSPGTGSEQYF.

This clonotype appeared a few times. This rearrangement joins TRBV7-9 to TRBJ2-6, with D hard to call. The germline V gene has CDR1 SEHNR and CDR2 FQNEAQ (reference sequence). This CDR3 region has 20 residues. The V end lost 7 bases, the J end lost 0 bases, and 25 bases lay between the germline ends. CDR3 DNA: TGTGCCAGCACCGGGTCCCGGCAGAATAACCAAAACTCTGGGGCCAACGTCCTGACTTTC. Amino acids: CASTGSRQNNQNSGANVLTF.

As regards this clonotype: One base away lies a much larger clone, so this may be a sequencing read error. The genes are TRBV7-9 and TRBJ1-1; the D is unclear. Trimming took off 2 bases at V and 1 base at J, with 5 bases between the two ends. The CDR3 is made up of 13 amino acids. The V gene's germline CDR1 is SEHNR and CDR2 FQNEAQ (reference sequence). The CDR3 here is CASSLPGNTEAFF. CDR3 nucleotides: TGTGCCAGCAGCTTACCAGGGAACACTGAAGCTTTCTTT.

The gene calls are TRBV7-3 and TRBJ1-1, with D unclear. From germline, CDR1 is SGHTA and CDR2 FQGTGA. Trimming removed 2 bases from V and 1 base from J, with 17 bases in between. The CDR3 sequence is 17 residues long. The CDR3 here is CASSLLAGDGRNTEAFF. CDR3 bases: TGTGCCAGCAGCTTATTAGCCGGTGACGGGAGGAACACTGAAGCTTTCTTT.

This clonotype was recorded at least ten times. The rearrangement links TRBV7-2 to TRBJ2-7; 7 positions agree with TRBD1. With 2 bases clipped from V and 7 bases from J, the junction kept 14 bases outside the gene matches. Germline lookup yields CDR1 SGHTA and CDR2 FQGNSA. This CDR3 has 16 residues. DNA of the CDR3: TGTGCCAGCAGCTTAAGAGGGACAGCCCAGAAACTTGAGCAGTACTTC. This gives the protein CASSLRGTAQKLEQYF.

This chain connects TRBV20-1 to TRBJ2-5; weak D call: TRBD1 (6 bases). This CDR3 contains 16 residues. V lost 5 bases and J 11 bases, leaving 30 bases between the germline ends. Germline V gives CDR1 DFQATT, CDR2 SNEGSKA (reference sequence). The CDR3 is CSAPEPGHPAYNEQYF. DNA for the CDR3: TGCAGTGCTCCGGAGCCGGGACACCCAGCCTACAATGAGCAGTACTTC.

The CDR3 here is CASSQDRGQPQHF. Here the CDR3 DNA reads TGTGCCAGCAGCCAAGATCGGGGTCAGCCCCAGCATTTT. The gene calls are TRBV3-1 and TRBJ1-5, with D unclear. Trimming cost V 0 bases and J 6 bases, with 6 bases left between them. CDR1 and CDR2 (germline): LGHDT, YNNKEL (reference sequence). The CDR3 spans 13 residues.

The chain is built from TRBV12-3 or TRBV12-4 and TRBJ1-2; 10 positions match TRBD1. The CDR3 totals 14 residues. The V gene end was trimmed by 6 bases and the J gene end by 2 bases; junction bases not matched to a gene: 3. The DNA of the CDR3 is TGTGCCAGCAGCCCGGGACAGGGGAACTATGGCTACACCTTC. Its protein product is CASSPGQGNYGYTF.

About this clonotype: The junction differs from germline at one of its ends, possibly a read error. This chain connects TRBV6-5 to TRBJ2-2; maybe TRBD2 (5 bases). Germline CDR1 MNHEY, CDR2 SVGAGI. This CDR3 comprises 13 residues. The CDR3: CASSYLDNGERFF. The CDR3 nucleotides are TGTGCCAGCAGTTACCTAGATAACGGGGAGCGGTTTTTT.

The rearrangement uses TRBV14 and TRBJ2-2; D may be TRBD2 (5 bases). Trimming shortened V by 5 bases and J by 4 bases, and 17 bases separated the two germline ends. The CDR3 totals 16 residues. From germline, CDR1 is SGHDN and CDR2 FVKESK. CDR3: CASSSWTGRGTGELFF. For the CDR3, the DNA is TGTGCCAGCAGCTCCTGGACGGGAAGAGGCACCGGGGAGCTGTTTTTT.

This clonotype was seen a handful of times. The V gene is TRBV7-2, the J gene TRBJ2-5; D may correspond to TRBD1 or TRBD2 (5 bases each). V was shortened by 5 bases and J by 2 bases, with 15 bases between the two germline ends. The CDR3 runs 15 residues. CDR1 and CDR2 (germline): SGHTA, FQGNSA. CDR3 protein: CASSPMGRVQETQYF. The CDR3 DNA is TGTGCCAGCAGCCCGATGGGACGGGTTCAAGAGACCCAGTACTTC.

The gene calls are TRBV12-3 or TRBV12-4 and TRBJ1-5; 7 nucleotides align to TRBD1. The CDR3 sequence is 15 residues long. Trimming took 1 base from V and 1 from J; bases not matched to a gene: 1. In nucleotides, the CDR3 is TGTGCCAGCAGTTTAGAGGGGGCGAGCAATCAGCCCCAGCATTTT. It is translated as CASSLEGASNQPQHF.

V is TRBV2 and J is TRBJ2-4; 12 bases agree with TRBD2. The junction had 9 bases not matched to a gene; V was cut back by 5 bases and J by 1 base. Germline loops: CDR1 SNHLY, CDR2 FYNNEI. This CDR3 has 18 residues. CDR3 sequence: CASSNLAGGPQAKNIQYF. The CDR3 DNA reads TGTGCCAGCAGTAATCTAGCGGGAGGGCCTCAGGCCAAAAACATTCAGTACTTC.

About this clonotype itself: The junction does not match germline at one end; this may be a read error. The chain joins TRBV7-2 to TRBJ2-7; 9 bases align to TRBD2. The CDR3 runs to 16 residues. Germline assignment: CDR1 SGHTA and CDR2 FQGNSA. The chain's CDR3 is CASGLGGLAGMYEQYF. CDR3 nucleotides: TGTGCCAGCGGCTTAGGAGGGCTAGCGGGAATGTACGAGCAGTACTTC.